These 5 T cell receptor beta chains were all obtained from the same sample, sequenced in a study of human T cells and chemical hapten exposure. Time point defined: patch test 2, 6 weeks after DPC sensitization. Treatment defined: therapeutic diphenylcyclopropenone sensitization with weekly scalp DPC. TCRdb independently ran MiXCR on the RACE reads; one entry per CDR3 protein. The sample holds around 80,000 distinct CDR3 sequences, about 6.3% seen once. This sample comprised whole blood, obtained in connection with sensitization to the hapten diphenylcyclopropenone (DPC). All receptors derive from a woman aged 25 to 39 with alopecia areata. Some clones in this sample may be carry-over from other donors' samples.

This clonotype was observed at least ten times. The chain carries TRBV29-1 and TRBJ1-1, with D possibly TRBD1 on 5 matching bases. Per the germline V gene, CDR1 is SQVTM and CDR2 is ANQGSEA. CDR3 length equals 12 residues. The germline V and J ends were trimmed by 5 bases and 1 base, with 8 bases remaining between them. CDR3 in amino acids: CSVFGGNTEAFF. The CDR3 nucleotides are TGCAGCGTTTTTGGGGGGAACACTGAAGCTTTCTTT.

This clonotype showed up many times. This chain links TRBV12-3 or TRBV12-4 with TRBJ1-2; D remains unclear. There are 14 residues in the CDR3. V was trimmed by 2 bases and J by 2 bases, leaving 9 bases between them. CDR3 DNA sequence: TGTGCCAGCAGTTTATACGGTACCAACTATGGCTACACCTTC. Translation gives CASSLYGTNYGYTF.

This rearrangement joins TRBV2 to TRBJ2-7, with no clear D. Deletions cut 5 bases from V and 3 bases from J, with 8 bases between. Looked up from germline, CDR1 is SNHLY and CDR2 is FYNNEI. The CDR3 has 12 amino acids. The CDR3 reads CASSLQDYEQYF. DNA for the CDR3: TGTGCCAGCAGTCTTCAAGACTACGAGCAGTACTTC. Full variable domain (missing parts from reference TRBV2 and TRBJ2-7): EPEVTQTPSHQVTQMGQEVILRCVPISNHLYFYWYRQILGQKVEFLVSFYNNEISEKSEIFDDQFSVERPDGSNFTLKIRSTKLEDSAMYFCASSLQDYEQYFGPGTRLTVT.

This clonotype was recorded a few times. The genes are TRBV5-1 and TRBJ1-6, with TRBD1 matching 8 bases. The CDR3 covers 16 residues. The germline gives CDR1 SGHRS, CDR2 YFSETQ. Losses at the gene ends were 4 bases for V and 0 bases for J; bases not matched to a gene: 3. The CDR3 is CASSLTGGSYNSPLHF. The CDR3 nucleotides read TGCGCCAGCAGCCTAACAGGGGGCTCCTATAATTCACCCCTCCACTTT.

There are many counts of this clonotype. This chain links TRBV5-1 with TRBJ2-3; tentatively, D is TRBD1 (6 bases). The CDR3 has 14 amino acids. The V gene's germline CDR1 is SGHRS and CDR2 YFSETQ. Trimming cost V 4 bases and J 2 bases, with 11 bases left between them. The CDR3: CASSRGQYTDTQYF. As DNA, the CDR3 is TGCGCCAGCAGCAGAGGACAGTACACAGATACGCAGTATTTT.